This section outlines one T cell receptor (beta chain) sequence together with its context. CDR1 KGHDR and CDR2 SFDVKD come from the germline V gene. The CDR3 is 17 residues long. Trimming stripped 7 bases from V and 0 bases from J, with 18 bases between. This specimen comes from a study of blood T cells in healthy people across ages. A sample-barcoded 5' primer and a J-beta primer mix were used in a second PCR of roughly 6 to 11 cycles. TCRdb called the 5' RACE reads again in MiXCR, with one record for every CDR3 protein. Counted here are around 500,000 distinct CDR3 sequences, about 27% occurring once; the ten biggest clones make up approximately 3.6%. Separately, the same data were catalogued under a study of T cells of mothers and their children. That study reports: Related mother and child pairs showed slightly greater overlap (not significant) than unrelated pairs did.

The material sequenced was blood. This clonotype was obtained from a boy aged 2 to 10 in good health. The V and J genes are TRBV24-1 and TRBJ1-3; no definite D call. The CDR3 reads CATRNGPQPYSGNTIYF. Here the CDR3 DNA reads TGTGCCACCAGGAACGGTCCGCAGCCTTACTCTGGAAACACCATATATTTT.